This is a list of T cell receptor beta chains from one sample in a study of long-term antiretroviral therapy in people with HIV. Profiled with immunoSEQ multiplex PCR; TCRdb holds only in-frame clones, not every one. The data contain around 6,500 clones, about 76% of them singletons. This specimen consisted of unsorted PBMCs, obtained 0.1 years before starting antiretroviral therapy. The receptors were gathered from a man between 18 and 29 years old with HIV. CDR3s include the opening cysteine and the closing phenylalanine or tryptophan. Each record gives: J gene, D gene, V gene, clone size, CDR3 DNA, CDR3 protein. D genes are given only for firm matches. Where a row states a size, it is once, few, many or the class of an expanded clone; other rows omit it.

J gene: TRBJ2-2
D gene: TRBD1
V gene: TRBV19
clone size: .
CDR3 DNA: TGTGCCAGTAGTATTTCTACCGGACAGGGGGCTACCGGGGAGCTGTTTTTT
CDR3 protein: CASSISTGQGATGELFF

J gene: TRBJ2-3
D gene: .
V gene: TRBV30
clone size: .
CDR3 DNA: TGTGCCTGGAGTCTCCTAGCAAATACGCAGTATTTT
CDR3 protein: CAWSLLANTQYF

J gene: TRBJ2-7
D gene: TRBD1
V gene: TRBV27
clone size: .
CDR3 DNA: TGTGCCAGCAGTTTTTCCGGGACAGGGGTGGTCGAGCAGTACTTC
CDR3 protein: CASSFSGTGVVEQYF

J gene: TRBJ2-7
D gene: .
V gene: TRBV7-9
clone size: .
CDR3 DNA: TGTGCCAGCAGCTTAGCGGGGGCCTACGAGCAGTACTTC
CDR3 protein: CASSLAGAYEQYF

J gene: TRBJ2-7
D gene: TRBD1
V gene: TRBV7-3
clone size: .
CDR3 DNA: TGTGCCAGCAGCTCCACGTTGACAGGGGTCGAGCAGTACTTC
CDR3 protein: CASSSTLTGVEQYF

J gene: TRBJ1-2
D gene: .
V gene: TRBV2
clone size: .
CDR3 DNA: TGTGCCAGCAACGGGGGGGATGGCTACACCTTC
CDR3 protein: CASNGGDGYTF

J gene: TRBJ1-2
D gene: TRBD1
V gene: TRBV25-1
clone size: .
CDR3 DNA: TGTGCCAGCAGTGTAGGGACAGCATATGGCTACACCTTC
CDR3 protein: CASSVGTAYGYTF

J gene: TRBJ2-5
D gene: TRBD2
V gene: TRBV5-1
clone size: few
CDR3 DNA: TGCGCCAGCACCCTTATGAGGGAGCGGGGGGCCGGAGAGACCCAGTACTTC
CDR3 protein: CASTLMRERGAGETQYF

J gene: TRBJ1-2
D gene: TRBD1
V gene: TRBV6-5
clone size: few
CDR3 DNA: TGTGCCAGCAGTCCACAGGGGGCTCGGGGCTACACCTTC
CDR3 protein: CASSPQGARGYTF

J gene: TRBJ2-2
D gene: .
V gene: TRBV18
clone size: .
CDR3 DNA: TGTGCCAGCTCACCGGACATGGGGAAGCGGGAGCTGTTTTTT
CDR3 protein: CASSPDMGKRELFF

J gene: TRBJ2-5
D gene: .
V gene: TRBV10-2
clone size: .
CDR3 DNA: TGCGCCAGCAGTCTAGTGACCCCAGGGACCCAGTACTTC
CDR3 protein: CASSLVTPGTQYF

J gene: TRBJ1-1
D gene: .
V gene: TRBV10-3
clone size: .
CDR3 DNA: TGTGCCATCAGCGGGACAACACCCGCTGAAGCTTTCTTT
CDR3 protein: CAISGTTPAEAFF

J gene: TRBJ1-1
D gene: .
V gene: TRBV6-5
clone size: .
CDR3 DNA: TGTGCCAGCAGTTACTCGGGGGGCCTGAACACTGAAGCTTTCTTT
CDR3 protein: CASSYSGGLNTEAFF

J gene: TRBJ2-1
D gene: TRBD2
V gene: TRBV10-3
clone size: few
CDR3 DNA: TGTGCCATCAGTGAGTCTGGGGCCAGCGGGGACTACAATGAGCAGTTCTTC
CDR3 protein: CAISESGASGDYNEQFF

J gene: TRBJ2-3
D gene: .
V gene: TRBV23-1
clone size: .
CDR3 DNA: TGCGCCAGCATCCCTCTACTGGCAGATACGCAGTATTTT
CDR3 protein: CASIPLLADTQYF

J gene: TRBJ1-1
D gene: .
V gene: TRBV19
clone size: .
CDR3 DNA: TGTGCCAGTAGTAGTCGGGTCCGTCGGGACACTGAAGCTTTCTTT
CDR3 protein: CASSSRVRRDTEAFF

J gene: TRBJ2-5
D gene: TRBD2
V gene: TRBV5-1
clone size: .
CDR3 DNA: TGCGCCAGCAGCTTGCCCGAGACTAGCGGCCAAGAGACCCAGTACTTC
CDR3 protein: CASSLPETSGQETQYF